This T cell receptor (beta chain) came from a study of regulatory T cells in long-lasting Graves disease. Overall study findings and caveats: Those with persistent disease had in common more public clonotypes (about 3,000) than new patients (approximately 970).

This clonotype was seen at least ten times. Its antigen is undetermined. The V and J ends lost 2 bases and 14 bases respectively, with 12 bases between them. Germline-derived CDR1 and CDR2 are MDHEN and SYDVKM. The CDR3 covers 11 residues. TCR beta libraries were built with iRepertoire HTBI primers and Arm-PCR of CDR3 regions. From the multiplex PCR reads, TCRdb called clonotypes with MiXCR, one entry per CDR3 protein. The sample comprises a few hundred thousand distinct CDR3 sequences, roughly 17% of which are singletons, and 25% to 30% rests with the top ten. As to time point: newly diagnosed GD, antithyroid drugs for less than 3 months. RNA isolated from PBMCs was used to make the TCR library. Patients met American Thyroid Association criteria for Graves' disease. The data were also submitted as part of a second study, on T cells in Graves' hyperthyroidism and ophthalmopathy.

V gene TRBV28 combines with J gene TRBJ1-1, with a weak D call TRBD1 (6 bases). Specimen: peripheral blood mononuclear cells (PBMCs), collected at new diagnosis, from a patient treated with antithyroid drugs. The clonotype comes from a man between 35 and 55 years old with Graves disease. The CDR3 protein is CASSLGGAVFF. The CDR3 nucleotides read TGTGCCAGCAGTTTAGGGGGGGCCGTCTTCTTT. Filled out from reference TRBV28 and TRBJ1-1, the complete variable domain reads DVKVTQSSRYLVKRTGEKVFLECVQDMDHENMFWYRQDPGLGLRLIYFSYDVKMKEKGDIPEGYSVSREKKERFSLILESASTNQTSMYLCASSLGGAVFFGQGTRLTVV.